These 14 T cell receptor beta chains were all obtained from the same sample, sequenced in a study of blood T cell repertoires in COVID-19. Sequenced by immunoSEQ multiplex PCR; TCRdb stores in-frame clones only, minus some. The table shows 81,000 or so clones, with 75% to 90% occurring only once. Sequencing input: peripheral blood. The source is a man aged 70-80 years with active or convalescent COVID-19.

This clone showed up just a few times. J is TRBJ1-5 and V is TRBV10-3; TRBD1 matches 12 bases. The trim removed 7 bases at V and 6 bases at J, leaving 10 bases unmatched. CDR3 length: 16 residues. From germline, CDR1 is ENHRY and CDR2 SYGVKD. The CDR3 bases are TGTGCCATCATCAGGGACAGGGGGCAAGGACGTCAGCCCCAGCATTTT. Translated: CAIIRDRGQGRQPQHF.

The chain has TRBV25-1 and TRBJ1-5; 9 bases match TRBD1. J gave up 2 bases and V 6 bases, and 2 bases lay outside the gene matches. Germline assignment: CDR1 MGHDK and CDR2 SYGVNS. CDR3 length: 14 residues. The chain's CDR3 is CASSTGGGNQPQHF. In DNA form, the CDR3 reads TGTGCCAGCAGCACAGGGGGCGGCAATCAGCCCCAGCATTTT.

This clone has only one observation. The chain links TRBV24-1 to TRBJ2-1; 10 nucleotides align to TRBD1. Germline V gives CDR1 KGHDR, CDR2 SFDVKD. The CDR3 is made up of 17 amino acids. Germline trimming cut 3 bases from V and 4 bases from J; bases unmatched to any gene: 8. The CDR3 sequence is CATSDPTGTGAYNEQFF. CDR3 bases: TGTGCCACCAGTGATCCGACCGGGACAGGGGCATACAATGAGCAGTTCTTC.

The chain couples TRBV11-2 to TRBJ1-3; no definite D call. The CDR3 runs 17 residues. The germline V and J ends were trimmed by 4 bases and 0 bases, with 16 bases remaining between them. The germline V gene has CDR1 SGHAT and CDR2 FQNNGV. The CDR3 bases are TGTGCCAGCAGCTCCTCGGGAAGGACGAGCTCTGGAAACACCATATATTTT. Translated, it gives CASSSSGRTSSGNTIYF.

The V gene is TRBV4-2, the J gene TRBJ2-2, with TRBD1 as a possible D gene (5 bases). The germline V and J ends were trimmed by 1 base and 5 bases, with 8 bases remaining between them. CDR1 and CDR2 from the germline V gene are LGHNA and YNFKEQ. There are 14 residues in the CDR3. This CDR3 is CASSQVRVTGELFF. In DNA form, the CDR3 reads TGTGCCAGCAGCCAAGTCAGGGTGACCGGGGAGCTGTTTTTT.

As DNA, the CDR3 is TGCGCCAGCAGCTTGGAAAGACCGGGAGAGACCCAGTACTTC. Translating it yields CASSLERPGETQYF. The rearrangement joins TRBV5-1 to TRBJ2-5; D gene ambiguous. The CDR3 runs to 14 residues. In germline, CDR1 is SGHRS, CDR2 YFSETQ. The V and J ends lost 0 bases and 4 bases respectively, with 10 bases between them.

CDR3 amino acids: CASSLEGALGEKLFF. In nucleotides, the CDR3 is TGTGCCAGCAGCTTAGAGGGGGCGCTTGGTGAAAAACTGTTTTTT. The chain uses TRBV11-2 and TRBJ1-4, with TRBD1 as a possible D gene (6 bases). The germline V gene has CDR1 SGHAT and CDR2 FQNNGV. V was clipped by 0 bases and J by 7 bases, with 12 bases between them. CDR3 length: 15 residues.

CDR3 sequence (DNA): TGTGCCAGCAGTTACTCTGCGGTTTTTGGTGAGCAGTTCTTC. Amino acid sequence: CASSYSAVFGEQFF. V usage is TRBV6-2 or TRBV6-3 and J usage is TRBJ2-1; D is ambiguous. This CDR3 comprises 14 residues. Germline V gene sequence: CDR1 MNHEY, CDR2 SVGEGT. V was clipped by 0 bases and J by 9 bases, with 12 bases between them.

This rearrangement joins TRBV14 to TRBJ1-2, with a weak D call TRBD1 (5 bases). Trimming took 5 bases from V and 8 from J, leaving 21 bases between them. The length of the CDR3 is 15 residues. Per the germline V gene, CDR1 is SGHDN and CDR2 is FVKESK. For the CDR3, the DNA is TGTGCCAGCAGCTCCTCCGGGGGACCTCTAAGGGGCTACACCTTC. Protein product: CASSSSGGPLRGYTF.

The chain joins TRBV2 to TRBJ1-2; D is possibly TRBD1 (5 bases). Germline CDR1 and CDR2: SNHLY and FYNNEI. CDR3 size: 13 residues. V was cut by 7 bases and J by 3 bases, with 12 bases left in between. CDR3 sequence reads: CASIAQGDYGYTF. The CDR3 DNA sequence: TGTGCCAGCATTGCTCAGGGCGACTATGGCTACACCTTC.

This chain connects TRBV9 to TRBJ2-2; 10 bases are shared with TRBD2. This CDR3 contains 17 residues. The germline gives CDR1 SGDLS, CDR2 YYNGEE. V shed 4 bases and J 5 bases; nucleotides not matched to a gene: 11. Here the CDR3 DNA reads TGTGCCAGCAGCCCACTAAGCGGGGGGGCAAAGACCGGGGAGCTGTTTTTT. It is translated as CASSPLSGGAKTGELFF.

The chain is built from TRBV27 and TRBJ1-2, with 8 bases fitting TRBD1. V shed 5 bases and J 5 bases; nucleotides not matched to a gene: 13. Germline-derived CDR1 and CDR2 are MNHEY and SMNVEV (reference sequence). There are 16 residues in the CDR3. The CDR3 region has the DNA TGTGCCAGCAGTCCCCGGACAGGGACGCAAGTTTATGGCTACACCTTC. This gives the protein CASSPRTGTQVYGYTF.

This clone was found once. The CDR3 here is CASNSPGTIGNTIYF. DNA for the CDR3: TGTGCCAGCAATTCCCCAGGTACAATTGGAAACACCATATATTTT. V gene TRBV28 combines with J gene TRBJ1-3; D gene unclear. In germline, CDR1 is MDHEN, CDR2 SYDVKM. This CDR3 contains 15 residues. V lost 7 bases and J lost 3, with 16 bases in between.

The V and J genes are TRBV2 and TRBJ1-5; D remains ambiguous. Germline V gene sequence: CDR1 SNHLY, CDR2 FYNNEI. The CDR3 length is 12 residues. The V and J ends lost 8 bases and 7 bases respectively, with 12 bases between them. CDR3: CASHTLEQPQHF. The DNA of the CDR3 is TGTGCCAGCCACACCCTAGAGCAGCCCCAGCATTTT.